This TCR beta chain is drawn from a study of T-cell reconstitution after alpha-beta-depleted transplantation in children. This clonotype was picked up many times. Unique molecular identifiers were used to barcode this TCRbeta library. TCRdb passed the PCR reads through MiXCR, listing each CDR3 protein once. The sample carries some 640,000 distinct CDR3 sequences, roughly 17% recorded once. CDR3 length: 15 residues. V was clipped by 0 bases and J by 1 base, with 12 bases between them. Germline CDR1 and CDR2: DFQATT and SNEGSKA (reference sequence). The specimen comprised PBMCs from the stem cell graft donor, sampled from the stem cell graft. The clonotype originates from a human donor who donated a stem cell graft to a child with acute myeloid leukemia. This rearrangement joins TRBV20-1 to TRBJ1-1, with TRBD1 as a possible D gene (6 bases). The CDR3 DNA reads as TGCAGTGCTAGAGATGCCCAACAGGGGAACACTGAAGCTTTCTTT. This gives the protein CSARDAQQGNTEAFF.